The 5 T cell receptor beta chains below were found in one sample sequenced in a study of T-cell memory formation after mild COVID-19. TCRdb called the 5' RACE reads again in MiXCR, with one record for every CDR3 protein. Of hundreds of thousands of distinct CDR3 sequences listed, 14% are singletons. Source material: PBMCs or a T cell subset sorted from them (not recorded which). Receptors were obtained from a man between 18 and 35 years old who had mild COVID-19 (a few samples of this study predate the infection). Cell type and time point are not known.

This chain links TRBV7-9 with TRBJ2-7; 8 nucleotides align to TRBD1. With 5 bases clipped from V and 2 bases from J, the junction kept 5 bases outside the gene matches. This CDR3 contains 14 residues. From germline, CDR1 is SEHNR and CDR2 FQNEAQ (reference sequence). CDR3 bases: TGTGCCAGCAGCCCGACAGGGGCCCCCTACGAGCAGTACTTC. Translated: CASSPTGAPYEQYF.

The CDR3 DNA sequence: TGTGCCAGCAGCCAACAGTTTAGGGAGACCCAGTACTTC. Translating it yields CASSQQFRETQYF. V is TRBV7-2 and J is TRBJ2-5; D not certain. V was trimmed by 5 bases and J by 5 bases, leaving 12 bases between them. In germline, CDR1 is SGHTA, CDR2 FQGNSA. The CDR3 contains 13 residues.

The chain is built from TRBV5-1 and TRBJ2-1, with TRBD2 matching 7 bases. Germline V gives CDR1 SGHRS, CDR2 YFSETQ. The CDR3 is 15 amino acids. V trimming: 0 bases; J trimming: 9 bases; junction bases outside the gene matches: 9. This CDR3 is CASSLVPGLRSEQFF. In DNA, the CDR3 is TGCGCCAGCAGCTTGGTCCCGGGACTAAGGAGTGAGCAGTTCTTC.

This clonotype was observed a handful of times. This chain links TRBV18 with TRBJ2-1; 11 bases are a match to TRBD2. This CDR3 has 15 residues. J lost 2 bases, V lost 5 bases, and 2 bases had no gene match. Per germline, CDR1 KGHSH and CDR2 LQKENI. The CDR3 reads CASSMTSGAYNEQFF. CDR3 coding DNA: TGTGCCAGCTCAATGACTAGCGGGGCCTACAATGAGCAGTTCTTC. Filled out from reference TRBV18 and TRBJ2-1, the complete variable domain reads NAGVMQNPRHLVRRRGQEARLRCSPMKGHSHVYWYRQLPEEGLKFMVYLQKENIIDESGMPKERFSAEFPKEGPSILRIQQVVRGDSAAYFCASSMTSGAYNEQFFGPGTRLTVL.

This clonotype was observed a few times. The V gene is TRBV3-1, the J gene TRBJ2-2; perhaps TRBD1 as D (6 bases). Germline CDR1 reads LGHDT; CDR2 reads YNNKEL (reference sequence). Trimming left V 2 bases short and J 7 bases short, with 17 bases between. The CDR3 is made up of 16 amino acids. As DNA, the CDR3 is TGTGCCAGCAGCCAATTGCTAGGACAGTCCGTCGGGGAGCTGTTTTTT. Translation gives CASSQLLGQSVGELFF.